This TCR beta chain originates from a study of lymphopenia after photon versus proton radiotherapy. General study findings and limits: Better survival with proton therapy was suggested as possible, not demonstrated. Proton therapy kept repertoires fairly stable, unlike photons, which gained effector/memory cells. After lymphocyte nadir, photon-treated repertoires showed oligoclonal expansion, especially CD8+ Temra.

As for this clone: Antigen unknown.

Trimming stripped 6 bases from V and 4 bases from J, with 12 bases between. CDR3 length equals 14 residues. Germline-derived CDR1 and CDR2 are SGHTA and FQGNSA. The table came from immunoSEQ multiplex PCR; TCRdb's copy has only in-frame clones and leaves some out. The sample holds approximately 45,000 clones, 85% seen once. This clonotype was obtained from a man aged 35 to 55 with gastric cancer. The specimen was peripheral blood, collected from a patient treated with photon-based radiotherapy. The chain joins TRBV7-2 to TRBJ1-4; D remains unclear. The CDR3 loop is CASSQNSGNEKLFF. CDR3 DNA sequence: TGTGCCAGCAGTCAAAACAGCGGTAATGAAAAACTGTTTTTT.